Shown below are 14 T cell receptor beta chains from a single sample sequenced in a study of cytomegalovirus exposure and HLA in healthy donors. Primers: 60 Vbeta forward and 13 Jbeta reverse. Clones were sequenced by immunoSEQ multiplex PCR, and TCRdb holds only the in-frame ones, with some missing. The table lists 180,000 or so clones, approximately 59% of them singletons. The sample taken for sequencing was PBMCs. These receptors were obtained from a man aged 35 to 55 in good health and CMV-seronegative.

The chain employs TRBV27 and TRBJ1-1; maybe TRBD1 (6 bases). V lost 3 bases to trimming and J lost 4 bases, with 12 bases between them. Per the germline V gene, CDR1 is MNHEY and CDR2 is SMNVEV (reference sequence). This CDR3 has 14 amino acids. The CDR3 sequence: CASSFRGARTEAFF. CDR3 coding DNA: TGTGCCAGCAGTTTCCGGGGGGCGCGCACTGAAGCTTTCTTT.

The chain couples TRBV5-1 to TRBJ1-1, with TRBD1 matching over 9 bases. This CDR3 contains 15 residues. Losses at the gene ends were 2 bases for V and 1 base for J; bases not matched to a gene: 3. CDR1 SGHRS and CDR2 YFSETQ come from the germline V gene. The CDR3 bases are TGCGCCAGCAGCTTTGGGGGACAGGGGAACACTGAAGCTTTCTTT. It is translated as CASSFGGQGNTEAFF.

V is TRBV27 and J is TRBJ2-5, with TRBD2 as a possible D gene (5 bases). V gave up 4 bases and J gave up 5 bases, with 20 bases separating them. The CDR3 sequence is 16 residues long. Germline V gene lookup returns CDR1 MNHEY and CDR2 SMNVEV (reference sequence). The CDR3 region is CASSSLTRTGRETQYF. DNA for the CDR3: TGTGCCAGCAGTTCCCTCACCAGGACTGGTCGCGAGACCCAGTACTTC.

The chain links TRBV6-1 to TRBJ2-7; D ambiguous. V was cut by 6 bases and J by 1 base, with 10 bases left in between. There are 13 residues in the CDR3. The V gene's germline CDR1 is MNHNS and CDR2 SASEGT. This chain's CDR3 is CASRAEWSYEQYF. The CDR3 region has the DNA TGTGCCAGCAGGGCCGAATGGTCCTACGAGCAGTACTTC.

The chain combines TRBV11-2 with TRBJ1-1, with D unresolved. The CDR3 has 13 residues. V gave up 0 bases and J gave up 5 bases, with 7 bases separating them. The germline CDR1 and CDR2 sequences are SGHAT and FQNNGV. The CDR3 DNA follows: TGTGCCAGCAGCTTAGACGGGGAAACTGAAGCTTTCTTT. It translates to CASSLDGETEAFF.

V is TRBV5-1 and J is TRBJ1-3; 7 bases are a match to TRBD1. The germline V gene has CDR1 SGHRS and CDR2 YFSETQ. Germline trimming cut 1 base from V and 4 bases from J; bases unmatched to any gene: 5. The CDR3 spans 15 residues. This CDR3 reads CASSLTGEFGNTIYF. In DNA, the CDR3 is TGCGCCAGCAGCTTGACAGGGGAGTTCGGAAACACCATATATTTT.

The chain joins TRBV30 to TRBJ1-2; D is unresolved. The CDR3 covers 13 residues. V lost 0 bases, J lost 2 bases, and 7 bases lay in between. From germline, CDR1 is GTSNPN and CDR2 SVGIG (reference sequence). The CDR3 here is CAWSVRRNYGYTF. Here the CDR3 DNA reads TGTGCCTGGAGTGTACGGCGGAACTATGGCTACACCTTC.

The chain joins TRBV5-1 to TRBJ2-7; the D gene is possibly TRBD1 (6 bases). The CDR3 is 16 residues long. From germline, CDR1 is SGHRS and CDR2 YFSETQ. V shed 3 bases and J shed 3 bases, with 19 bases lying between them. The CDR3 sequence: CASSSTPDSQRYEQYF. CDR3 nucleotide sequence: TGCGCCAGCAGCTCGACTCCGGACAGCCAACGCTACGAGCAGTACTTC.

This chain joins TRBV6-5 and TRBJ2-7; D gene uncertain. Germline V gives CDR1 MNHEY, CDR2 SVGAGI. The CDR3 sequence is 15 residues long. The V end was cut by 5 bases, the J end by 0 bases, with 14 bases between. In DNA, the CDR3 is TGTGCCAGCAGTACTCGAGGCAGCTTCTCCTACGAGCAGTACTTC. Translating gives CASSTRGSFSYEQYF.

This clone appeared a few times. The V call is TRBV12-5, the J call TRBJ1-2; possible D gene TRBD1, 6 bases. The CDR3 loop spans 13 amino acids. Deletions cut 1 base from V and 4 bases from J, with 7 bases between. Germline assignment: CDR1 LGHNT and CDR2 FRNRAP. CDR3 protein: CASGLEGVYGYTF. As DNA, the CDR3 is TGTGCTAGTGGTTTGGAGGGGGTCTATGGCTACACCTTC.

The genes are TRBV18 and TRBJ2-3; D unclear. Looked up from germline, CDR1 is KGHSH and CDR2 is LQKENI. Trimming shortened V by 3 bases and J by 2 bases, and 9 bases separated the two germline ends. This CDR3 has 14 residues. The CDR3 sequence is CASSPGFYTDTQYF. The CDR3 nucleotides read TGTGCCAGCTCACCGGGCTTTTACACAGATACGCAGTATTTT.

This clone was detected a few times. V is TRBV6-6 and J is TRBJ1-5; possible D gene TRBD1, 5 bases. Trimming shortened V by 6 bases and J by 0 bases, and 12 bases separated the two germline ends. Germline V gives CDR1 MNHNY, CDR2 SVGAGI (reference sequence). The CDR3 has 15 residues. CDR3 in DNA: TGTGCCAGCAGCCTCGACAGCTATAGCAATCAGCCCCAGCATTTT. This codes for CASSLDSYSNQPQHF.

To note about this clone: The junction and the germline gene differ at one end; a read error may be behind it. The chain combines TRBV7-9 with TRBJ2-7, with 8 nucleotides matching TRBD1. The germline gives CDR1 SEHNR, CDR2 FQNEAQ (reference sequence). The length of the CDR3 is 16 residues. CDR3 in DNA: TGTTCCAGCAGCGCGATACAGGGGGGAAGCGCCTACGAGCAGTACTTC. It encodes CSSSAIQGGSAYEQYF.

This chain uses TRBV18 with TRBJ2-2, with D hard to call. The V and J ends lost 3 bases and 4 bases respectively, with 9 bases between them. CDR3 size: 14 residues. In germline, CDR1 is KGHSH, CDR2 LQKENI. CDR3 protein: CASSPAAATGELFF. Here the CDR3 DNA reads TGTGCCAGCTCACCTGCGGCAGCCACCGGGGAGCTGTTTTTT.